The following is a T cell receptor beta chain sequence with its context. Sequencing used immunoSEQ multiplex PCR; TCRdb keeps in-frame clones, though not all of them. The repertoire holds roughly 150,000 clones, with about 88% as singletons. The length of the CDR3 is 13 residues. Trimming took off 5 bases at V and 4 bases at J, with 12 bases between the two ends. Germline CDR1 reads SGHVS; CDR2 reads FQNEAQ. The sample is drawn from a study of T cell responses to AZD1222 COVID-19 vaccine. V is TRBV7-8 and J is TRBJ2-7; a weak D match, TRBD1 (6 bases). The TCR originated in an adult who received the AZD1222 COVID-19 vaccine. Sequencing was performed on peripheral blood, taken 28 days after the second AZD1222 dose. In DNA form, the CDR3 reads TGTGCCAGCAGCCGGAACAGGGAATACGAGCAGTACTTC. Translation gives CASSRNREYEQYF.